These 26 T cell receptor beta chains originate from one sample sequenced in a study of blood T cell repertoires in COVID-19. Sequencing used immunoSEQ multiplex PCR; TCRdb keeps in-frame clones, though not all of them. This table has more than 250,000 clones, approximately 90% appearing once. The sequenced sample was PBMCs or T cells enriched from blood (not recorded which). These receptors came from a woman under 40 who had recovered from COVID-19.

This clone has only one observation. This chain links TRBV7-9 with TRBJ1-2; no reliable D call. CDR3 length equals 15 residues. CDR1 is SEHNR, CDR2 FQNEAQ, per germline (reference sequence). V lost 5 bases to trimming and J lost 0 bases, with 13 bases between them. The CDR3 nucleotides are TGTGCCAGCAGCCCGAGAGAGGTTCCTAACTATGGCTACACCTTC. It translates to CASSPREVPNYGYTF.

CDR3 bases: TGTGCCAGCAGCTTAACGCAGAATTCACCCCTCCACTTT. This codes for CASSLTQNSPLHF. The V and J genes are TRBV7-2 and TRBJ1-6; no reliable D call. Germline values: CDR1 SGHTA, CDR2 FQGNSA. The ends were cut back, 2 bases at V and 7 bases at J, with 6 bases in the middle. The CDR3 loop spans 13 amino acids.

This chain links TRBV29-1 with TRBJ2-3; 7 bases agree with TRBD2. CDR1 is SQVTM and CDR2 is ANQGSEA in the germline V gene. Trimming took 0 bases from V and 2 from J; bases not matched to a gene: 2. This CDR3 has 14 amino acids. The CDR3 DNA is TGCAGCGTTGAAGATCGGGGGGTCACAGATACGCAGTATTTT. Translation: CSVEDRGVTDTQYF.

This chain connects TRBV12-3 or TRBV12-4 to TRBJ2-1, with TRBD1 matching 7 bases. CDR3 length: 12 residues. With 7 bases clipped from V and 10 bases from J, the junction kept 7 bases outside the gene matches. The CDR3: CASTGRGKEQFF. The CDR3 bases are TGTGCCAGCACCGGCAGGGGGAAAGAGCAGTTCTTC.

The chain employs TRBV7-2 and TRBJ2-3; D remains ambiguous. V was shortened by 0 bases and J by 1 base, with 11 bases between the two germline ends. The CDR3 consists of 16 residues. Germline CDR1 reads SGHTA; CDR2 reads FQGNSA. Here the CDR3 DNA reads TGTGCCAGCAGCTTAGCGATGAGTTCCCGCACAGATACGCAGTATTTT. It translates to CASSLAMSSRTDTQYF.

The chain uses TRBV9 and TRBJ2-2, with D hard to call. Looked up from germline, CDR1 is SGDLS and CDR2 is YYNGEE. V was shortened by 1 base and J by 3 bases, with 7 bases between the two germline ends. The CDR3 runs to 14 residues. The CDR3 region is CASSVSSYTGELFF. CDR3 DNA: TGTGCCAGCAGCGTATCAAGCTACACCGGGGAGCTGTTTTTT. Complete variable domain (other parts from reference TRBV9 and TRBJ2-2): DSGVTQTPKHLITATGQRVTLRCSPRSGDLSVYWYQQSLDQGLQFLIQYYNGEERAKGNILERFSAQQFPDLHSELNLSSLELGDSALYFCASSVSSYTGELFFGEGSRLTVL.

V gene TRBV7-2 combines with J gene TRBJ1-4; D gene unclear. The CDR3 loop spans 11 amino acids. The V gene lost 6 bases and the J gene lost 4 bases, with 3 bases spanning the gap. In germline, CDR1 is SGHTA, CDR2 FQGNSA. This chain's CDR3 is CASSLNEKLFF. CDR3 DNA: TGTGCCAGCAGTCTTAATGAAAAACTGTTTTTT.

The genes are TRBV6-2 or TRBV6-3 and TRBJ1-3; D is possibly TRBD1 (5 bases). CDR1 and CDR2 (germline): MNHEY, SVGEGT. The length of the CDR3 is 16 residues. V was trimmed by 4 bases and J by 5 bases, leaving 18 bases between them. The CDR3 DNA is TGTGCCAGCAGTTCGTCACCAGGGCGTCTCAGAAACACCATATATTTT. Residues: CASSSSPGRLRNTIYF.

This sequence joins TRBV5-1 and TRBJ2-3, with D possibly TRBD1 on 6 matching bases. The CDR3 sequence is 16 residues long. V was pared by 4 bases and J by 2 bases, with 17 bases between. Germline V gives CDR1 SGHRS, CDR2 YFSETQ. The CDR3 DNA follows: TGCGCCAGCAGCCTCCAGGGGACCGGGAACACAGATACGCAGTATTTT. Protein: CASSLQGTGNTDTQYF.

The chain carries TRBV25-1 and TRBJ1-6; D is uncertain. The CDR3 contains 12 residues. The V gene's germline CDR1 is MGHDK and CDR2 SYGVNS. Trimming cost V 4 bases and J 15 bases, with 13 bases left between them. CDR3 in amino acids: CASSVGGLILHF. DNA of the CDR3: TGTGCCAGCAGTGTAGGAGGACTAATCCTCCACTTT.

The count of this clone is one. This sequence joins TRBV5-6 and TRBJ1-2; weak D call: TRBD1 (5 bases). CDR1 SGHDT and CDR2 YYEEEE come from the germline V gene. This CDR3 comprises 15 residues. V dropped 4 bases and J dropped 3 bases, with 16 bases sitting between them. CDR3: CASSPGGRDYYGYTF. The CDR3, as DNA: TGTGCCAGCAGCCCCGGCGGGAGGGACTACTATGGCTACACCTTC.

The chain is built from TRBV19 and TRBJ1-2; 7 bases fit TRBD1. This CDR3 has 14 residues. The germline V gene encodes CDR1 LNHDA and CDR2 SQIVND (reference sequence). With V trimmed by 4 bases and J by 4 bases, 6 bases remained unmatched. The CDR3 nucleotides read TGTGCCAGTAGTAGGGGACAGTTGGGCTATGGCTACACCTTC. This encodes CASSRGQLGYGYTF. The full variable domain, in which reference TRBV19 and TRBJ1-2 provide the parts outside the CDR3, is DGGITQSPKYLFRKEGQNVTLSCEQNLNHDAMYWYRQDPGQGLRLIYYSQIVNDFQKGDIAEGYSVSREKKESFPLTVTSAQKNPTAFYLCASSRGQLGYGYTFGSGTRLTVV.

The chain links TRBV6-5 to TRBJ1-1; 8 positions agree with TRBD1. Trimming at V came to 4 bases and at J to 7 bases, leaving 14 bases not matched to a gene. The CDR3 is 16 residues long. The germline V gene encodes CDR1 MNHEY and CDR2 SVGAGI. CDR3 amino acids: CASSSKTGQAFIEAFF. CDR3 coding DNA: TGTGCCAGCAGTTCTAAAACGGGACAGGCGTTCATTGAAGCTTTCTTT.

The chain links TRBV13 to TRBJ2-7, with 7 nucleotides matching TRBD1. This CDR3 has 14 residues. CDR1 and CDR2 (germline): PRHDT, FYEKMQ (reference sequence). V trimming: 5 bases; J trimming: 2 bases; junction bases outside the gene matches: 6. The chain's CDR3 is CASSTDRVAYEQYF. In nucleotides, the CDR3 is TGTGCCAGCAGCACCGACAGGGTGGCCTACGAGCAGTACTTC.

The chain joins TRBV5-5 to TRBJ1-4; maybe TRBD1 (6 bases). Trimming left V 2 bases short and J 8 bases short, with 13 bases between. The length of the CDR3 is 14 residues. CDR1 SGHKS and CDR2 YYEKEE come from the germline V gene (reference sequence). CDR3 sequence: CASSFRGFGEKLFF. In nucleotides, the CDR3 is TGTGCCAGCAGCTTCAGGGGTTTCGGGGAAAAACTGTTTTTT.

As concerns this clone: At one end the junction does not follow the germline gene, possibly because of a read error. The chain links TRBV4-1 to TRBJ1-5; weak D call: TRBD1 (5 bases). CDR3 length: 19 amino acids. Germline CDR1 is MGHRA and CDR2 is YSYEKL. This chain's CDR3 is CARSHGGRGPGPVSQPQHF. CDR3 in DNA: TGCGCCCGCAGCCACGGGGGGAGGGGCCCGGGCCCGGTGAGTCAGCCCCAGCATTTT.

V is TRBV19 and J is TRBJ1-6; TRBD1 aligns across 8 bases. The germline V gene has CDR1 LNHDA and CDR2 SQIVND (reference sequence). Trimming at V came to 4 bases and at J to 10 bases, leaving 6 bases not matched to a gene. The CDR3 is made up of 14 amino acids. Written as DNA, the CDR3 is TGTGCCAGTAGTACCGACAGGGGAGGCTCACCCCTCCACTTT. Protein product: CASSTDRGGSPLHF.

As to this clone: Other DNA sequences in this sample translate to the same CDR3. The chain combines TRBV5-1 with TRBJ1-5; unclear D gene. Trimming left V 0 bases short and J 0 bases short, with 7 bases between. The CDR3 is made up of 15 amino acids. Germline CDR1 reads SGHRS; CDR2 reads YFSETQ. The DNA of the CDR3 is TGCGCCAGCAGCTTGGATAGTTATAGCAATCAGCCCCAGCATTTT. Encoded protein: CASSLDSYSNQPQHF.

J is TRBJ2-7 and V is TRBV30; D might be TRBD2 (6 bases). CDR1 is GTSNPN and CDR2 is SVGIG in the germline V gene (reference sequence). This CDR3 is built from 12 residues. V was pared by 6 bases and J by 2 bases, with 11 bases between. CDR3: CACGRITYEQYF. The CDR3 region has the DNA TGTGCCTGCGGGAGAATCACCTACGAGCAGTACTTC.

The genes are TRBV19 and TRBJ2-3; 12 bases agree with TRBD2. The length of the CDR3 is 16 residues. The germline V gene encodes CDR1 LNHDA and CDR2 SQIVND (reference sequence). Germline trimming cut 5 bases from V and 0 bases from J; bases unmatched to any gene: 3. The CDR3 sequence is CASSVTSGGSTDTQYF. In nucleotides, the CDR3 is TGTGCCAGTAGTGTCACTAGCGGGGGGAGCACAGATACGCAGTATTTT.

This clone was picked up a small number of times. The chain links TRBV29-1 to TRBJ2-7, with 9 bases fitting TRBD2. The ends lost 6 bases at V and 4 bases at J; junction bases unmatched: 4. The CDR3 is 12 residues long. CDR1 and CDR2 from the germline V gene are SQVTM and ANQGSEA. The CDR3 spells CSVGTSWYEQYF. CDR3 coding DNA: TGCAGCGTCGGGACTAGCTGGTACGAGCAGTACTTC.

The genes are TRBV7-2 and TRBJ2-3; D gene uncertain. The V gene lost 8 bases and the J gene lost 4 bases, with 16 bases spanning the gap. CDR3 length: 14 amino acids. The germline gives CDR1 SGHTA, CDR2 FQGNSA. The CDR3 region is CASARQWASDTQYF. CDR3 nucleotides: TGTGCCAGCGCCAGGCAGTGGGCATCAGATACGCAGTATTTT.

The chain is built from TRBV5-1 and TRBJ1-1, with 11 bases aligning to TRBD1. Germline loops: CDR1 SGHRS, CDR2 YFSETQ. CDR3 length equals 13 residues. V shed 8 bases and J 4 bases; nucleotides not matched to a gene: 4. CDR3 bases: TGCGCCAGTACCGGGACAGGGGGCACTGAAGCTTTCTTT. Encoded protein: CASTGTGGTEAFF.

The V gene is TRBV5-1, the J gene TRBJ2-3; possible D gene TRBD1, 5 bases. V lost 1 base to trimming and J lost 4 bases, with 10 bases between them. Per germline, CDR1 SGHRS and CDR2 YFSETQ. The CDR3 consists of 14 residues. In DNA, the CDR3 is TGCGCCAGCAGCTTGCTAGGGGTGGCAGATACGCAGTATTTT. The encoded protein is CASSLLGVADTQYF.

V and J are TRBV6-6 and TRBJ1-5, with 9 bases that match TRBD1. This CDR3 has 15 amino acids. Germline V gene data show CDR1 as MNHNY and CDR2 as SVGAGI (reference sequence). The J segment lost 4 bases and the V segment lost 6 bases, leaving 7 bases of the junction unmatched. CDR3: CASSTGQGGNQPQHF. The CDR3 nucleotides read TGTGCCAGCAGCACGGGACAGGGAGGAAATCAGCCCCAGCATTTT.

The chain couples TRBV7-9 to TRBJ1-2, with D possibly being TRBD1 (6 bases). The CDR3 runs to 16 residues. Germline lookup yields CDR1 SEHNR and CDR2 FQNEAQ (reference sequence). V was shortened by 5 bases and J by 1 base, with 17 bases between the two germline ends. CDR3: CASSHPPRDINYGYTF. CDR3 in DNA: TGTGCCAGCAGCCACCCCCCCCGGGACATTAACTATGGCTACACCTTC.